These T cell receptor beta chains were read from a single sample in a study of blood T cell repertoires in COVID-19. Sequencing used immunoSEQ multiplex PCR; TCRdb keeps in-frame clones, though not all of them. Here the sample spans fewer than 180,000 clones, 80% to 90% being singletons. The sequencing sample was made of peripheral blood. The receptors originated from a man in his 70s with acute or convalescent COVID-19. Each CDR3 is given without its conserved first and last residue. A clone size is listed for some rows: how often the clone was seen (once, few, many), or a class if it is expanded.

few TRBJ2-1 TRBV5-1 ASSLSQGHNEQF
once TRBJ1-3 TRBV15 ATSSDRLAGNTIY
. TRBJ2-7 TRBV29-1 SVEETRDTQQY
. TRBJ1-1 TRBV5-5 ASSLVVGVLNTEAF
. TRBJ2-2 TRBV28 ASSPYTTNTGELF
. TRBJ2-3 TRBV4-2 ASSQEAQTSGRSLTDTQY
. TRBJ2-2 TRBV29-1 SVQGGAGELF
. TRBJ2-3 TRBV28 ASSPIRRREGYTDTQY
. TRBJ1-1 TRBV9 ASSVDARGARAEAF
. TRBJ2-7 TRBV19 ASSRPGDYEQY
few TRBJ2-7 TRBV28 ASSLLGTGAGEQY
. TRBJ2-7 TRBV28 ASSLPGTGIGEQY
once TRBJ1-3 TRBV2 ASRFPGGFSGNTIY
. TRBJ2-7 TRBV11-3 ASSLGRDYEQY
. TRBJ2-7 TRBV27 ASSSRDLIREQY
. TRBJ2-3 TRBV7-9 ASSPMGAVNTQY
once TRBJ2-7 TRBV3-1/TRBV3-2 ASSQELASYEQY
. TRBJ2-1 TRBV7-3 ASSPLRLAGVGDNEQF
. TRBJ2-7 TRBV5-4 ASSGTGAEQY
. TRBJ2-3 TRBV6-4 ASSEGARTDTQY
few TRBJ1-1 TRBV7-2 ASSLVGAALEAF
. TRBJ2-6 TRBV19 ASSSVTGHSGANVLT
. TRBJ1-1 TRBV3-1/TRBV3-2 ASSHGNPTGSGTEAF
. TRBJ2-2 TRBV12-2 ASRLGPAGGCAGELF
few TRBJ2-5 TRBV18 ASSPGLADIQETQY
. TRBJ2-7 TRBV28 ASRPTGTYEQY
. TRBJ2-2 TRBV19 ASSIERSTGELF
. TRBJ1-2 TRBV3-1/TRBV3-2 ASSQAMGAHYGYT
. TRBJ1-1 TRBV28 ASSSAGDLGKAF
. TRBJ2-1 TRBV11-2 ASSMYRGPHYNEQF
few TRBJ2-2 TRBV11-1 ASSLQVNTGELF
. TRBJ1-5 TRBV7-3 ASSLNSRPDQPQH
. TRBJ2-7 TRBV28 ASSFRGHSNGQY
. TRBJ2-5 TRBV11-1 ASSLLAGETQY
. TRBJ2-1 TRBV19 ASTRTSGNEQF
. TRBJ2-7 TRBV6-5 ASSRVAVSSYEQY
. TRBJ2-7 TRBV3-1/TRBV3-2 ASSQAGRVAYEQY
. TRBJ2-1 TRBV5-1 ASSLGLAGVNEQF
. TRBJ2-1 TRBV29-1 SVEERLTAGEQF
. TRBJ2-3 TRBV4-1 ASSQARTSGRKTDTQY
once TRBJ2-7 TRBV14 ASSRNPGQTPYEQY
once TRBJ1-1 TRBV6-6 ATHQGARPEAF
. TRBJ2-1 TRBV24-1 ATSDSTGTSISNEQF
. TRBJ2-7 TRBV7-9 ASSLSGYEQY
. TRBJ1-2 TRBV5-4 ASSQTGGYGYT
. TRBJ2-7 TRBV6-2/TRBV6-3 ASSGQTYEQY
. TRBJ2-6 TRBV6-2/TRBV6-3 ASSYDYSGANVLT
. TRBJ2-5 TRBV7-8 ASSDLISHETQY
few TRBJ1-1 TRBV7-8 ASSLVGQNTEAF
. TRBJ2-2 TRBV9 ASSPTGNTGELF
. TRBJ1-2 TRBV18 ASSPDRNRNYGYT
. TRBJ2-7 TRBV10-3 AIRGEGVHEQY